Listed here are 19 T cell receptor beta chains from one sample, sequenced in a study of T cells in Graves' hyperthyroidism and ophthalmopathy. RNA transcripts provided the source from which TCR beta CDR3 regions were amplified. A first-round RT-PCR of the TCR CDR3 used the HTBI primer set. One entry per CDR3 protein results from TCRdb running MiXCR on the multiplex PCR reads. The sample holds a few hundred thousand distinct CDR3 sequences, about a sixth seen once. The sequenced material came from blood. These TCRs come from a woman in her twenties or thirties with Graves' hyperthyroidism.

Note on this clonotype: Just one base apart from a much larger clone, this may be a read error. The chain has TRBV29-1 and TRBJ2-5; 7 nucleotides agree with TRBD2. Germline V lookup: CDR1 SQVTM, CDR2 ANQGSEA. CDR3 length: 14 amino acids. The CDR3 DNA sequence: TGCAGCGGTGAAGCGGGGCTAGCGCAAGAGACCCAGTACTTC. Its translation is CSGEAGLAQETQYF. Based on the CDR3 plus reference TRBV29-1 and TRBJ2-5, the full variable domain is SAVISQKPSRDICQRGTSLTIQCQVDSQVTMMFWYRQQPGQSLTLIATANQGSEATYESGFVIDKFPISRPNLTFSTLTVSNMSPEDSSIYLCSGEAGLAQETQYFGPGTRLLVL.

This clonotype was detected many times. This rearrangement joins TRBV6-2 or TRBV6-3 to TRBJ2-1, with D possibly matching TRBD2 (5 bases). V lost 2 bases and J 5 bases, leaving 10 bases between the germline ends. Germline V gene data show CDR1 as MNHEY and CDR2 as SVGEGT. The CDR3 length is 14 residues. For the CDR3, the DNA is TGTGCCAGCAGTTACCCCACTAGGAACAATGAGCAGTTCTTC. It specifies CASSYPTRNNEQFF.

The table lists this clonotype with many counts. The chain recombines TRBV7-9 with TRBJ2-5, with unresolved D. Germline CDR1 and CDR2: SEHNR and FQNEAQ (reference sequence). The CDR3 length is 12 residues. V was trimmed by 7 bases and J by 2 bases, leaving 8 bases between them. The CDR3 DNA reads as TGTGCCAGCACTGGCGTTCAAGAGACCCAGTACTTC. Residues: CASTGVQETQYF.

The CDR3 DNA follows: TGTGCCAGCAGCCAAGAGGACAGGGGAAACAATGAGCAGTTCTTC. It is translated as CASSQEDRGNNEQFF. The chain is built from TRBV3-2 and TRBJ2-1; the listed D gene, TRBD1, was not tested against the DNA. TRBV3-2 is noted as a pseudogene. The CDR3 covers 15 residues.

Many counts were recorded for this clonotype. The V call is TRBV5-1, the J call TRBJ2-6; D not certain. The V gene lost 1 base and the J gene lost 0 bases, with 5 bases spanning the gap. Germline assignment: CDR1 SGHRS and CDR2 YFSETQ. CDR3 length equals 15 residues. The DNA for the CDR3 is TGCGCCAGCAGCTTGCAGGACTCTGGGGCCAACGTCCTGACTTTC. Translation: CASSLQDSGANVLTF.

This clonotype was seen many times. This rearrangement joins TRBV18 to TRBJ2-5; no firm D call. V dropped 3 bases and J dropped 0 bases, with 5 bases sitting between them. The length of the CDR3 is 13 residues. Germline V gene lookup returns CDR1 KGHSH and CDR2 LQKENI. CDR3 in DNA: TGTGCCAGCTCACCTACGTACCAAGAGACCCAGTACTTC. The encoded protein is CASSPTYQETQYF.

This clonotype was picked up a small number of times. A read error may produce the germline difference seen at one junction end. V gene TRBV10-3 combines with J gene TRBJ2-1, with D uncertain. Germline V gene lookup returns CDR1 ENHRY and CDR2 SYGVKD. This CDR3 has 15 amino acids. In DNA, the CDR3 is TGTGCCATCAGGACCAACCAAACCTCCTACAGTGAGCAGTTCTTC. Protein product: CAIRTNQTSYSEQFF.

The chain has TRBV20-1 and TRBJ2-1; possibly TRBD1 or TRBD2 for D (6 bases each). CDR1 and CDR2 (germline): DFQATT, SNEGSKA (reference sequence). This CDR3 contains 12 residues. V lost 5 bases and J 10 bases, leaving 15 bases between the germline ends. CDR3 residues: CSASPGGGEQFF. The DNA of the CDR3 is TGCAGTGCTTCACCCGGGGGCGGGGAGCAGTTCTTC.

This clonotype occurred a few times. A much larger clone sits a single nucleotide away, making a read error possible. This chain links TRBV18 with TRBJ2-1; a possible D gene is TRBD1 (5 bases). Germline CDR1 and CDR2: KGHSH and LQKENI. The CDR3 runs to 14 residues. Here the CDR3 DNA reads TGTGCCAGCTCACCCCGAGCATGGGGCAATGAGCAGCTCTTC. Translation gives CASSPRAWGNEQLF.

There are a few counts of this clonotype. This sequence joins TRBV6-1 and TRBJ2-1; 11 bases align to TRBD2. Trimming cost V 10 bases and J 7 bases; bases outside gene matches: 3. The CDR3 consists of 12 residues. Germline loops: CDR1 MNHNS, CDR2 SASEGT. DNA for the CDR3: TGTGCCACCGGGACTAGCGGTAATGAGCAGTTCTTC. As protein: CATGTSGNEQFF.

The gene calls are TRBV5-6 and TRBJ2-1; D call uncertain. With 1 base removed from V and 4 bases from J, the gap between germline ends came to 3 bases. Germline V gene data show CDR1 as SGHDT and CDR2 as YYEEEE. The CDR3 totals 12 residues. Here the CDR3 DNA reads TGTGCCAGCAGCTTGATGTACAATGAGCAGTTCTTC. Translated, it gives CASSLMYNEQFF.

The rearrangement joins TRBV20-1 to TRBJ2-1; D possibly matches TRBD1 or TRBD2 (5 bases each). CDR1 and CDR2 from the germline V gene are DFQATT and SNEGSKA (reference sequence). The CDR3 sequence is 14 residues long. V lost 5 bases and J lost 6, with 17 bases in between. The CDR3 sequence is CSAEYHTGRNEQFF. The CDR3 DNA sequence: TGCAGTGCTGAGTATCATACGGGGCGCAATGAGCAGTTCTTC.

This clonotype showed up many times. This chain connects TRBV5-1 to TRBJ2-7; 9 bases map to TRBD1. The CDR3 spans 15 residues. V shed 0 bases, J shed 5 bases, and the junction held 6 bases outside the gene matches. The germline V gene has CDR1 SGHRS and CDR2 YFSETQ. The CDR3 loop reads CASSLAGTGINEQYF. CDR3 sequence (DNA): TGCGCCAGCAGCTTGGCCGGGACAGGGATCAACGAGCAGTACTTC.

The rearrangement links TRBV19 to TRBJ2-6; 8 nucleotides align to TRBD1. The CDR3 sequence is 17 residues long. Germline V gene data show CDR1 as LNHDA and CDR2 as SQIVND (reference sequence). The V and J ends lost 4 bases and 2 bases, in that order; junction bases with no gene match: 7. The CDR3 here is CASSTDRGIAGANVLTF. The CDR3, as DNA: TGTGCCAGTAGTACTGACAGGGGAATTGCTGGGGCCAACGTCCTGACTTTC.

In its sample, this clonotype was seen many times. The chain uses TRBV18 and TRBJ2-7; TRBD1 agrees at 10 bases. CDR1 KGHSH and CDR2 LQKENI come from the germline V gene. The CDR3 has 15 amino acids. The V segment lost 1 base and the J segment 5 bases; nucleotides outside the gene matches: 5. The CDR3 sequence: CASSPRGQGTHEQYF. CDR3 nucleotides: TGTGCCAGCTCACCACGGGGACAGGGGACCCACGAGCAGTACTTC.

This clonotype has a count of ten or more. The chain couples TRBV29-1 to TRBJ1-2, with TRBD1 matching over 7 bases. The ends lost 4 bases at V and 5 bases at J; junction bases unmatched: 7. CDR1 is SQVTM, CDR2 ANQGSEA, per germline. This CDR3 has 13 residues. This CDR3 is CSVVQGVGYGYTF. For the CDR3, the DNA is TGCAGCGTTGTGCAGGGGGTAGGGTATGGCTACACCTTC.

J is TRBJ2-7 and V is TRBV6-5; TRBD2 is a possible D gene (5 bases). Germline CDR1 reads MNHEY; CDR2 reads SVGAGI. Trimming pared 5 bases from V and 3 bases from J, leaving 11 bases between. The CDR3 totals 13 residues. As DNA, the CDR3 is TGTGCCAGCAGTAACGGACTTTTCTACGAGCAGTACTTC. As protein: CASSNGLFYEQYF.

To note about this clonotype: Given a much more abundant clone one base away, this may be a read error. This chain links TRBV7-2 with TRBJ2-7, with 8 nucleotides matching TRBD1. Germline V gene data show CDR1 as SGHTA and CDR2 as FQGNSA. The CDR3 extends over 16 amino acids. CDR3 sequence reads: CASSSRQGPSSYERYF. The DNA of the CDR3 is TGTGCCAGCAGCAGCAGACAGGGGCCGAGCTCCTACGAGCGGTACTTC. The variable domain in full, with the rest retrieved from reference TRBV7-2 and TRBJ2-7, is GAGVSQSPSNKVTEKGKDVELRCDPISGHTALYWYRQSLGQGLEFLIYFQGNSAPDKSGLPSDRFSAERTGGSVSTLTIQRTQQEDSAVYLCASSSRQGPSSYERYFGPGTRLTVT.

This clonotype has a handful of counts. The chain combines TRBV12-3 or TRBV12-4 with TRBJ1-5, with 9 bases fitting TRBD1. V lost 2 bases and J lost 3; bases outside the gene matches: 5. This CDR3 has 16 amino acids. The CDR3 is CASSLTTGGLNQPQHF. For the CDR3, the DNA is TGTGCCAGCAGTTTAACGACAGGGGGTCTCAATCAGCCCCAGCATTTT.